This paragraph covers one T cell receptor beta chain sequence. This clonotype appeared many times. This receptor's antigen is unknown. No per-base quality is available; no much larger clone lies one base away. These data originate in a study of T cell repertoires in cytomegalovirus infection (dated by TCRdb to about 2019). With regard to the full study: The peptide stimulations were aimed at well-studied HLA-B-restricted epitopes as well as recently identified HLA-C-restricted CMV epitopes, whose presentation resists viral immunomodulation. Donor HLA type was relevant to the analysis, as public TCR beta signatures indicated carriage of CMV infection together with the matching HLA type.

Sequencer: Illumina HiSeq 1500. TCRdb redid the processing of the public reads, applying fastp at Q25 and MiXCR, and retained in-frame beta chains. For every CDR3 protein sequence, its rows merge into one entry that carries the most common genes and DNA. This sample is represented by 650,000 to 850,000 distinct CDR3 sequences; 25% to 35% of them were singletons. The ten largest account for 13% of the sample. Broad study findings and their caveats: In the ex vivo response, HLA-C-restricted CMV-specific TCR beta clonotypes were dominant, and in two of eight donors the single most frequent clonotype came from this HLA-C-restricted group. Carriers of CMV infection plus the relevant HLA type were discriminated by the cumulative frequency of public TCR beta family members in the study cohort and in an independent approximately 350-donor cohort.

The intended sense of this specimen's treatment or condition label: in vitro stimulation with specific CMV peptide epitopes to enrich CMV-specific T cells. From a lookup of the germline V gene, CDR1 and CDR2 are SGHVS and FQNEAQ. From the cysteine through the phenylalanine, the CDR3 covers 15 amino acids. Of all the DNA, just the CDR3 is kept, 45 bases in frame from base 1. V trim: 2 bases; J trim: 7 bases; unmatched bases: 6. Source: cultured CD8+ T cells from PBMCs, taken from culture after CMV antigen stimulation. The TCR originated in a human donor in good health (CMV status not recorded). Some clones in this sample may be carry-over from other donors' samples. The chain couples TRBV7-8 to TRBJ2-1, with 9 bases aligning to TRBD2. The sequenced DNA is TGTGCCAGCAGCTTACGCGGGGGGGCCCGGAATGAGCAGTTCTTC. It encodes CASSLRGGARNEQFF.